This T cell receptor beta chain was obtained from a study of T cell responses to AZD1222 COVID-19 vaccine. The study, taken as a whole, reports: Following two doses of AZD1222, Spike-specific TCR breadth and depth rose. White British ancestry dominated among donors, who included more females, and clonal diversity was possibly underestimated. There were repertoire samples only from the period after the peak T cell response.

With regard to this clone: The antigen remains unidentified.

The trim removed 3 bases at V and 3 bases at J, leaving 5 bases unmatched. CDR1 DFQATT and CDR2 SNEGSKA come from the germline V gene (reference sequence). The CDR3 is 14 residues long. The assay was immunoSEQ multiplex PCR, and TCRdb's table has in-frame clones only and misses some. The data show some 100,000 clones, over 75% seen once. The sequenced sample was peripheral blood, obtained on day 0 of MenACWY control vaccination. This TCR derives from an adult in good health. The rearrangement links TRBV20-1 to TRBJ2-7, with 10 nucleotides matching TRBD1. The CDR3 loop reads CSASWTGGIYEQYF. For the CDR3, the DNA is TGCAGTGCTAGTTGGACAGGGGGAATCTACGAGCAGTACTTC.